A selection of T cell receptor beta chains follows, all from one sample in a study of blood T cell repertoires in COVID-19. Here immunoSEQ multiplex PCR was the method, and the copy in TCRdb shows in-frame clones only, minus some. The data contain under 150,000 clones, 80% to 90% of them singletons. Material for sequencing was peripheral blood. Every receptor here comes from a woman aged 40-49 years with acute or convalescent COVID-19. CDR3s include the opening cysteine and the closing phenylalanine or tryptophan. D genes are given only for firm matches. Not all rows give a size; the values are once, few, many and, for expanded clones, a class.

cdr3_nt: TGTGCCAGCAGTTTAGGACAGTTACCCTACGAGCAGTACTTC
cdr3_aa: CASSLGQLPYEQYF
v_call: TRBV27
clone_size: -
j_call: TRBJ2-7
d_call: -

cdr3_nt: TGTGCCACCAGTGACGCGACAGGAGATGGCTACACCTTC
cdr3_aa: CATSDATGDGYTF
v_call: TRBV24-1
clone_size: -
j_call: TRBJ1-2
d_call: -

cdr3_nt: TGTGCCAGCAGCCCCACAGGGTCTTTGCAGTTCTTC
cdr3_aa: CASSPTGSLQFF
v_call: TRBV11-2
clone_size: -
j_call: TRBJ2-1
d_call: -

cdr3_nt: TGTGCCAGCAGCCAAGATTTGACAGGGGGTAGGAACACTGAAGCTTTCTTT
cdr3_aa: CASSQDLTGGRNTEAFF
v_call: TRBV3-1/TRBV3-2
clone_size: -
j_call: TRBJ1-1
d_call: TRBD1

cdr3_nt: TGTGCCAGCAGCTCCACTTTCACTGAAAAACTGTTTTTT
cdr3_aa: CASSSTFTEKLFF
v_call: TRBV7-2
clone_size: -
j_call: TRBJ1-4
d_call: -

cdr3_nt: TGCGCCAGCAGCTGGGGCCGGGGACACCATAGCACAGATACGCAGTATTTT
cdr3_aa: CASSWGRGHHSTDTQYF
v_call: TRBV5-1
clone_size: -
j_call: TRBJ2-3
d_call: -

cdr3_nt: TGTGCCAGCAGCCTCGACAGGTGGAACACTGAAGCTTTCTTT
cdr3_aa: CASSLDRWNTEAFF
v_call: TRBV7-2
clone_size: -
j_call: TRBJ1-1
d_call: -

cdr3_nt: TGTGCCAGCAGCCCGGGGGACAGGGGGCGGAACACCGGGGAGCTGTTTTTT
cdr3_aa: CASSPGDRGRNTGELFF
v_call: TRBV7-9
clone_size: -
j_call: TRBJ2-2
d_call: TRBD1

cdr3_nt: TGTGCCAGCAGTTCCGGGGAGTCCTATGGCTACACCTTC
cdr3_aa: CASSSGESYGYTF
v_call: TRBV6-5
clone_size: once
j_call: TRBJ1-2
d_call: -

cdr3_nt: TGTGCCAGCAGCCACCTTGAGCGGGAGGGTTACAATGAGCAGTTCTTC
cdr3_aa: CASSHLEREGYNEQFF
v_call: TRBV4-2
clone_size: -
j_call: TRBJ2-1
d_call: TRBD2

cdr3_nt: TGCGCCAGCAGCTTGGGGGAGGGGAGTAGTGGCAATCAGCCCCAGCATTTT
cdr3_aa: CASSLGEGSSGNQPQHF
v_call: TRBV5-1
clone_size: -
j_call: TRBJ1-5
d_call: -